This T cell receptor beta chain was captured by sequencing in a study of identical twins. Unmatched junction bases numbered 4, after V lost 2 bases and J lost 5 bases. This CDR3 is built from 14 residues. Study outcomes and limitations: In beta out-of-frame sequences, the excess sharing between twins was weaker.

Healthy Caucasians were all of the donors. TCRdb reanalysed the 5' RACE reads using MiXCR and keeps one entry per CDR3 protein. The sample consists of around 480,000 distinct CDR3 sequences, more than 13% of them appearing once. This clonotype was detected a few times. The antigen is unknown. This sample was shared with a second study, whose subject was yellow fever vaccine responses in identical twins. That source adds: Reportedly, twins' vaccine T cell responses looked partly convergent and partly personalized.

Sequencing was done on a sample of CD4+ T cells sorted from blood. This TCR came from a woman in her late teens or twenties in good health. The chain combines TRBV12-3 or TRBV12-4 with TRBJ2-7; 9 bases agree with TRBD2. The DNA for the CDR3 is TGTGCCAGCAGTTTAAAAGCGGGGGGCCACGAGCAGTACTTC. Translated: CASSLKAGGHEQYF.